This passage covers 32 T cell receptor beta chains from one sample sequenced in a study of glioma-infiltrating T cells. TCR alpha and beta CDR3 regions were amplified from RNA using iRepertoire nested multiplex PCR. MiXCR, applied by TCRdb to the multiplex PCR reads, yields one record per CDR3 protein. The sample lists 170,000 or so distinct CDR3 sequences, more than 35% occurring once. Sequencing was carried out using glioma tissue, nonneoplastic brain tissue, or PBMCs (not recorded which). These TCRs come from a human donor with low-grade glioma or glioblastoma, undergoing nonglioma brain surgery, or in good health (not recorded which).

About this clonotype: A much larger clone differs by one base, so this may be a read error. The CDR3 nucleotides are TGTGCCACCAGTGATCCCTCTCCGGGTGAGCAGTTATTC. This encodes CATSDPSPGEQLF. The chain combines TRBV24-1 with TRBJ2-1; D is uncertain. Germline lookup yields CDR1 KGHDR and CDR2 SFDVKD. The CDR3 extends over 13 amino acids.

Turning to this clonotype: With a much larger clone just one base away, this may be a read error. J is TRBJ2-3 and V is TRBV28; 7 bases align to TRBD2. Germline-derived CDR1 and CDR2 are MDHEN and SYDVKM. V lost 5 bases to trimming and J lost 2 bases; unmatched junction nucleotides: 7. The CDR3 spans 15 residues. CDR3 amino acids: CASSASGDPTDTQYF. DNA of the CDR3: TGTGCCAGCAGTGCCAGCGGGGACCCCACAGATACGCAGTATTTT.

Turning to this clonotype: A much larger clonotype is one base distant, so this may be a read error. The chain recombines TRBV4-1 with TRBJ2-7; D uncertain. Trimming stripped 7 bases from V and 4 bases from J, with 11 bases between. The CDR3 totals 12 residues. Germline loops: CDR1 MGHRA, CDR2 YSYEKL. For the CDR3, the DNA is TGCGCCAGCATCCACTCAATTTACGAGCAGTACTTC. Translating it yields CASIHSIYEQYF.

This clonotype was seen at least ten times. The chain uses TRBV28 and TRBJ2-1; TRBD2 agrees at 11 bases. J gave up 8 bases and V 4 bases, and 7 bases lay outside the gene matches. This CDR3 is built from 15 residues. The germline CDR1 and CDR2 sequences are MDHEN and SYDVKM. CDR3 DNA: TGTGCCAGCAGTTCACTAGCGGGAGATTACGATGAGCAGTTCTTC. It translates to CASSSLAGDYDEQFF.

This clonotype was seen many times. The rearrangement links TRBV24-1 to TRBJ2-7; 10 bases fit TRBD1. The CDR3 loop spans 15 amino acids. The J segment lost 5 bases and the V segment lost 4 bases, leaving 7 bases of the junction unmatched. Germline V lookup: CDR1 KGHDR, CDR2 SFDVKD. The CDR3, as DNA: TGTGCCACCAGTGACCCTGGGACAGGGGTAAACGAGCAGTACTTC. As protein: CATSDPGTGVNEQYF.

This clonotype was detected only a few times. The chain links TRBV12-3 or TRBV12-4 to TRBJ2-7; 14 bases align to TRBD2. The CDR3 length is 14 residues. V lost 3 bases, J lost 8 bases, and 3 bases stayed unmatched. The CDR3 is CASSFGTSGSKQYF. The DNA for the CDR3 is TGTGCCAGCAGTTTCGGGACTAGCGGGAGCAAGCAGTACTTC.

Comment on this clonotype: A much larger clonotype is one base distant, so this may be a read error. V and J are TRBV7-9 and TRBJ2-5; 8 bases match TRBD2. The CDR3 is 14 residues long. Looked up from germline, CDR1 is SEHNR and CDR2 is FQNEAQ (reference sequence). The CDR3 region has the DNA TGTGCCAGCAGCCCGATAGCGGGACAAGACACCCAGTACTTC. Amino acid sequence: CASSPIAGQDTQYF.

Comment on this clonotype: One end of the junction varies from germline; a read error may be responsible. The chain employs TRBV27 and TRBJ2-1, with 7 positions matching TRBD2. The CDR3 extends over 15 amino acids. CDR1 and CDR2 from the germline V gene are MNHEY and SMNVEV (reference sequence). The CDR3 protein is CAGSLQGLVSDEKFF. CDR3 DNA: TGTGCCGGCAGTTTACAAGGACTAGTCTCCGATGAGAAGTTCTTC.

The chain links TRBV6-1 to TRBJ2-3; 9 bases fit TRBD2. This CDR3 has 16 residues. The J segment lost 0 bases and the V segment lost 4 bases, leaving 5 bases of the junction unmatched. Germline loops: CDR1 MNHNS, CDR2 SASEGT. Written as DNA, the CDR3 is TGTGCCAGCAGTGTCAAGCTAGCGGGAAGCACAGATACGCAGTATTTT. Translating it yields CASSVKLAGSTDTQYF.

The genes are TRBV7-2 and TRBJ1-5; D not certain. Trimming pared 4 bases from V and 0 bases from J, leaving 10 bases between. CDR3 length: 15 amino acids. Germline V gene sequence: CDR1 SGHTA, CDR2 FQGNSA. The CDR3 DNA reads TGTGCCAGCAGCTCAGTGGGTCCTAGCAATCAGCCCCAGCATTTT. This translates into CASSSVGPSNQPQHF.

As for this clonotype: It may be a read error: a sequence one base away is much more abundant. The chain links TRBV20-1 to TRBJ2-5; D is possibly TRBD1 or TRBD2 (5 bases each). Per germline, CDR1 DFQATT and CDR2 SNEGSKA (reference sequence). There are 15 residues in the CDR3. CDR3 sequence reads: CSARDWGRPQGTQYF. The CDR3 nucleotides are TGCAGTGCTAGAGATTGGGGACGCCCACAAGGGACCCAGTACTTC.

Turning to this clonotype: The junction shows a germline mismatch at one end, possibly a read error. This chain links TRBV2 with TRBJ2-5; no reliable D call. The CDR3 is made up of 12 amino acids. Germline V CDR1 and CDR2: SNHLY, FYNNEI. CDR3 in DNA: TGTGCCAGCAGTGACTATCAAGAGACCCAGCACTTC. Its protein is CASSDYQETQHF.

In regard to this clonotype: A much larger clone differs by one base, so this may be a read error. V gene TRBV20-1 combines with J gene TRBJ1-5, with D possibly TRBD1 on 6 matching bases. The J call may be incorrect, as the DNA end agrees better with TRBJ2-3. The CDR3 has 14 amino acids. Looked up from germline, CDR1 is DFQATT and CDR2 is SNEGSKA (reference sequence). The CDR3 is CSAREGTRNQPQYF. The CDR3 bases are TGCAGTGCTAGAGAGGGGACACGCAATCAGCCCCAGTATTTT.

Regarding this clonotype: Germline and junction disagree at one end, which may indicate a read error. The chain couples TRBV6-1 to TRBJ2-2, with a tentative D call TRBD1 (5 bases). The CDR3 sequence is 15 residues long. Germline CDR1 reads MNHNS; CDR2 reads SASEGT. DNA of the CDR3: TGTGCCAGCAAAAATTTAGACAGAAACACCGGTGAGCTGTTTTTT. Protein: CASKNLDRNTGELFF.

This clonotype was seen a handful of times. The V and J genes are TRBV4-1 and TRBJ2-1, with TRBD2 identical over 10 bases. The V and J ends lost 5 bases and 4 bases, in that order; junction bases with no gene match: 8. CDR1 is MGHRA, CDR2 YSYEKL, per germline. The CDR3 totals 16 residues. The CDR3 sequence is CASSISSGREYNEQFF. The CDR3 DNA reads as TGCGCCAGCAGCATATCGAGCGGGAGGGAATACAATGAGCAGTTCTTC.

There are many counts of this clonotype. The CDR3 DNA reads TGTGCCAGCAGCTTGGTCCACACAGATACGCAGTATTTT. This sequence encodes CASSLVHTDTQYF. The chain employs TRBV7-2 and TRBJ2-3; D unresolved. V was clipped by 3 bases and J by 2 bases, with 6 bases between them. The CDR3 spans 13 residues. Looked up from germline, CDR1 is SGHTA and CDR2 is FQGNSA.

Only a few counts were recorded for this clonotype. The genes are TRBV2 and TRBJ2-3; D not certain. Germline V gene sequence: CDR1 SNHLY, CDR2 FYNNEI. This CDR3 has 14 residues. Trimming removed 5 bases from V and 6 bases from J, with 15 bases in between. CDR3 region: CASSQPLGPDTQYF. The DNA for the CDR3 is TGTGCCAGCAGTCAGCCCCTAGGTCCGGATACGCAGTATTTT.

This sequence joins TRBV20-1 and TRBJ2-1; D perhaps matches TRBD2 (5 bases). The CDR3 has 12 amino acids. Germline assignment: CDR1 DFQATT and CDR2 SNEGSKA (reference sequence). V shed 4 bases and J shed 9 bases, with 13 bases lying between them. The CDR3 reads CSATEGWGEQFF. As DNA, the CDR3 is TGCAGTGCTACAGAGGGCTGGGGTGAGCAGTTCTTC.

This clonotype was found many times. The chain has TRBV27 and TRBJ2-1; D not certain. The CDR3 sequence is 13 residues long. V lost 2 bases to trimming and J lost 2 bases, with 4 bases between them. Germline V CDR1 and CDR2: MNHEY, SMNVEV (reference sequence). As DNA, the CDR3 is TGTGCCAGCAGTTTAGTGGCCTACAATGAGCAGTTCTTC. It specifies CASSLVAYNEQFF.

This chain connects TRBV5-4 to TRBJ1-4; 8 positions agree with TRBD1. CDR3 size: 15 residues. Unmatched junction bases numbered 7, after V lost 4 bases and J lost 5 bases. Germline V gene lookup returns CDR1 SGHNT and CDR2 YYREEE (reference sequence). For the CDR3, the DNA is TGTGCCAGCAGCGCAGACAGGGGAACGAATGAAAAACTGTTTTTT. Translating it yields CASSADRGTNEKLFF.

About this clonotype itself: Compared with germline, one end of the junction differs, possibly owing to a read error. The chain carries TRBV20-1 and TRBJ1-1; no clear D gene. The CDR3 is made up of 13 amino acids. Germline V CDR1 and CDR2: DFQATT, SNEGSKA (reference sequence). The CDR3 region is CSAPGGNTTEASF. The DNA of the CDR3 is TGCAGTGCTCCCGGTGGGAACACCACTGAAGCTTCCTTT.

The V gene is TRBV28, the J gene TRBJ1-5; D is unclear. The germline gives CDR1 MDHEN, CDR2 SYDVKM. The CDR3 sequence is 14 residues long. The V and J ends lost 5 bases and 8 bases respectively, with 16 bases between them. This CDR3 is CASSTSIGGKPQHF. CDR3 DNA: TGTGCCAGCAGTACGTCCATCGGAGGGAAGCCCCAGCATTTT.

J is TRBJ2-2 and V is TRBV2; D gene ambiguous. Deletions cut 2 bases from V and 6 bases from J, with 10 bases between. The V gene's germline CDR1 is SNHLY and CDR2 FYNNEI. The CDR3 is 14 residues long. CDR3 protein: CASSESPPPGELFF. The CDR3 DNA follows: TGTGCCAGCAGTGAATCCCCCCCCCCCGGGGAGCTGTTTTTT.

For this clonotype: Given a much more abundant clone one base away, this may be a read error. The chain carries TRBV20-1 and TRBJ2-7; D not certain. CDR1 DFQATT and CDR2 SNEGSKA come from the germline V gene (reference sequence). V shed 6 bases and J shed 2 bases, with 11 bases lying between them. This CDR3 is built from 12 residues. The chain's CDR3 is CSATDLAYEQYF. The CDR3 coding sequence is TGCAGTGCCACGGACCTAGCCTACGAGCAGTACTTC.

This clonotype appeared many times. CDR3 bases: TGTGCCAGCAGCGCGCTTACAGGGTACACCGGGGAGCTGTTTTTT. It translates to CASSALTGYTGELFF. This chain joins TRBV6-1 and TRBJ2-2, with D possibly matching TRBD1 (6 bases). Per germline, CDR1 MNHNS and CDR2 SASEGT. The ends were cut back, 6 bases at V and 3 bases at J, with 14 bases in the middle. The CDR3 has 15 residues.

In this sample, this clonotype turned up a few times. The chain has TRBV7-9 and TRBJ2-5; 8 bases match TRBD1. The CDR3 totals 15 residues. V gave up 7 bases and J gave up 4 bases; unmatched junction bases: 11. Germline CDR1 is SEHNR and CDR2 is FQNEAQ (reference sequence). CDR3 sequence (DNA): TGTGCCAGCACCCTCGGACAGGGAGGTTTAGAGACCCAGTACTTC. It specifies CASTLGQGGLETQYF. Supplemented by reference TRBV7-9 and TRBJ2-5, the full variable domain reads DTGVSQNPRHKITKRGQNVTFRCDPISEHNRLYWYRQTLGQGPEFLTYFQNEAQLEKSRLLSDRFSAERPKGSFSTLEIQRTEQGDSAMYLCASTLGQGGLETQYFGPGTRLLVL.

This clonotype was detected many times. The rearrangement joins TRBV5-1 to TRBJ1-1, with D tentatively TRBD1 (5 bases). CDR1 and CDR2 from the germline V gene are SGHRS and YFSETQ. V lost 7 bases and J lost 1, with 17 bases in between. The CDR3 totals 15 residues. CDR3 sequence reads: CASYSGTHANTEAFF. The CDR3 DNA is TGCGCCAGCTACTCGGGGACGCATGCGAACACTGAAGCTTTCTTT. Complete variable domain (other parts from reference TRBV5-1 and TRBJ1-1): KAGVTQTPRYLIKTRGQQVTLSCSPISGHRSVSWYQQTPGQGLQFLFEYFSETQRNKGNFPGRFSGRQFSNSRSEMNVSTLELGDSALYLCASYSGTHANTEAFFGQGTRLTVV.

Many counts were recorded for this clonotype. This chain links TRBV6-1 with TRBJ1-2, with D possibly TRBD1 on 5 matching bases. Trimming cost V 10 bases and J 5 bases, with 11 bases left between them. The CDR3 has 11 residues. The germline V gene encodes CDR1 MNHNS and CDR2 SASEGT. The CDR3 region has the DNA TGTGCCATGTCACAGGAATATGGCTACACCTTC. Encoded protein: CAMSQEYGYTF.

This clonotype was observed at least ten times. V usage is TRBV20-1 and J usage is TRBJ1-6; 7 positions agree with TRBD1. The CDR3 has 17 amino acids. The J segment lost 3 bases and the V segment lost 6 bases, leaving 14 bases of the junction unmatched. In germline, CDR1 is DFQATT, CDR2 SNEGSKA (reference sequence). The CDR3 here is CSADDLNRDSYNSPLHF. The CDR3 DNA follows: TGCAGTGCCGACGACCTAAACCGGGACAGCTATAATTCACCCCTCCACTTT.

With regard to this clonotype: Given a much more abundant clone one base away, this may be a read error. V gene TRBV14 combines with J gene TRBJ2-1; 7 nucleotides agree with TRBD2. J gave up 10 bases and V 9 bases, and 21 bases lay outside the gene matches. There are 16 residues in the CDR3. Germline V gene sequence: CDR1 SGHDN, CDR2 FVKESK. CDR3 DNA sequence: TGTGCCAGAAGCGCGCGGGGACTAAAGCATGATTACGAGCAGTTCTTC. Translation: CARSARGLKHDYEQFF. The variable domain in full, with the rest retrieved from reference TRBV14 and TRBJ2-1, is EAGVTQFPSHSVIEKGQTVTLRCDPISGHDNLYWYRRVMGKEIKFLLHFVKESKQDESGMPNNRFLAERTGGTYSTLKVQPAELEDSGVYFCARSARGLKHDYEQFFGPGTRLTVL.

The chain combines TRBV7-6 with TRBJ2-1; D is perhaps TRBD2 (6 bases). Per the germline V gene, CDR1 is SGHVS and CDR2 is FNYEAQ. The CDR3 loop spans 15 amino acids. The ends were cut back, 1 base at V and 5 bases at J, with 12 bases in the middle. The chain's CDR3 is CASSLDLAKNNEQFF. CDR3 sequence (DNA): TGTGCCAGCAGCTTAGATCTAGCGAAGAACAATGAGCAGTTCTTC.

In its sample, this clonotype was seen a few times. The chain links TRBV7-9 to TRBJ2-7; 9 nucleotides align to TRBD1. Germline V gene sequence: CDR1 SEHNR, CDR2 FQNEAQ (reference sequence). The CDR3 consists of 14 residues. J lost 5 bases, V lost 8 bases, and 10 bases had no gene match. CDR3 in amino acids: CASGPGTGSDEQYF. The DNA of the CDR3 is TGTGCCAGCGGGCCCGGGACAGGGTCTGACGAGCAGTACTTC.